The T cell receptor beta chain under discussion was sequenced for a study of blood T cell repertoires in COVID-19. For the study at large: Sites in the United States, Italy and Spain provided acute and convalescent COVID-19 samples.

As processed by the authors: How many nucleated cells were present was estimated from reference gene primer amplification. The repertoire was sequenced with immunoSEQ multiplex PCR; TCRdb's copy has only in-frame clones and lacks some. Clone size and the V and J calls come from that table; the DNA yielded D and trimming. Counted here are some 120,000 clones, roughly 80% occurring once; the ten biggest clones make up 1.9%. This clone was detected only once. Sequences were obtained from peripheral blood. This receptor was obtained from a man aged 65 to 79 with acute or convalescent COVID-19.

CDR3 sequence reads: CASSLAGIQGYTF. CDR3 coding DNA: TGTGCCAGCAGTTTAGCCGGGATTCAGGGCTACACCTTC. The J gene is TRBJ1-2, the V gene TRBV28; D unresolved. The ends were cut back, 2 bases at V and 8 bases at J, with 12 bases in the middle. This CDR3 region has 13 residues. Germline-derived CDR1 and CDR2 are MDHEN and SYDVKM.